A selection of T cell receptor beta chains follows, all from one sample in a study of shared clonotypes between healthy human individuals. Some clones are missing from TCRdb's copy, which holds only in-frame ones; the method was immunoSEQ multiplex PCR. The profile covers 330,000 or so clones, with under 80% appearing a single time and approximately 10% taken by the ten largest. The sample was memory CD4+ T cells sorted from blood. Source of these receptors: a man aged 25 to 40 in good health. Both conserved end residues are part of each CDR3. The D gene is left open where the match is weak. Not every row has a clone size; where given, it reads once, few, many or a size class.

DNA: TGTGCCAGCAGCTTGGTAGGGAGCTCCTACGAGCAGTACTTC
CDR3: CASSLVGSSYEQYF
size: few
V: TRBV5-4
J: TRBJ2-7
D: -

DNA: TGTGCCAGCAGCTTACGTCTACGGAGGAACACCGGGGAGCTGTTTTTT
CDR3: CASSLRLRRNTGELFF
size: -
V: TRBV11-1
J: TRBJ2-2
D: -

DNA: TGTGCCAGCAGCGTAGGCTCGAATGTTGAGCAGTTCTTC
CDR3: CASSVGSNVEQFF
size: -
V: TRBV9
J: TRBJ2-1
D: -

DNA: TGTGCCAGCAGTCCCGGGGGCCCGACCCTTAGCACAGATACGCAGTATTTT
CDR3: CASSPGGPTLSTDTQYF
size: few
V: TRBV28
J: TRBJ2-3
D: -

DNA: TGTGCCAGCAGCGTCCAAGGACAGGGGTACACCGGGGAGCTGTTTTTT
CDR3: CASSVQGQGYTGELFF
size: -
V: TRBV7-6
J: TRBJ2-2
D: TRBD1

DNA: TGTGCCAGCAGTCCCCCGGGGGGGATTGGAAACACCATATATTTT
CDR3: CASSPPGGIGNTIYF
size: -
V: TRBV25-1
J: TRBJ1-3
D: -

DNA: TGTGCCAGCAGTTTCCCAAGCGGGAGTTGGTACGAGCAGTACTTC
CDR3: CASSFPSGSWYEQYF
size: -
V: TRBV28
J: TRBJ2-7
D: TRBD2

DNA: TGTGCCAGCAGCGTAGATGCGGGGAAGAGCACAGATACGCAGTATTTT
CDR3: CASSVDAGKSTDTQYF
size: once
V: TRBV9
J: TRBJ2-3
D: -

DNA: TGTGCCAGCAGCTTAAATCCAGGGTCCACCGAGCAGTACTTC
CDR3: CASSLNPGSTEQYF
size: -
V: TRBV7-8
J: TRBJ2-7
D: -

DNA: TGTGCCAGCAGCCCTTTGGACAGGGAGAGCTATGGCTACACCTTC
CDR3: CASSPLDRESYGYTF
size: -
V: TRBV5-4
J: TRBJ1-2
D: TRBD1

DNA: TGTGCCATCAGTGAGTCAGGGGAGGAAATTGATGGCTACACCTTC
CDR3: CAISESGEEIDGYTF
size: -
V: TRBV10-3
J: TRBJ1-2
D: -

DNA: TGTGCCAGCAGCCCTCCCTCTATAGCGGGAGGACCGGTCGAGCAGTACTTC
CDR3: CASSPPSIAGGPVEQYF
size: -
V: TRBV13
J: TRBJ2-7
D: TRBD2

DNA: TGTGCCACAAGCGGGGTAGCGGGAGGTAGAGATGAGCAGTTCTTC
CDR3: CATSGVAGGRDEQFF
size: -
V: TRBV5-4
J: TRBJ2-1
D: TRBD2

DNA: TGTGCCAGCAGATCCGGGACACGATTCAATGAGCAGTTCTTC
CDR3: CASRSGTRFNEQFF
size: -
V: TRBV2
J: TRBJ2-1
D: -

DNA: TGTGCCAGCAGTTCGGAGACCTACGAGCAGTACTTC
CDR3: CASSSETYEQYF
size: -
V: TRBV28
J: TRBJ2-7
D: -